Sequencing of this T cell receptor (beta chain) was carried out in a study of OX40 agonist ivuxolimab in advanced cancers. Whole-study context: Ivuxolimab, an agonist antibody against OX40 (CD134), was given to patients. Notes on the study in general: Partial responders at 0.1-3.0 mg/kg had among the lowest clonal expansion. Among T cells, CD8+ cells averaged more expanded clones than CD4+ cells. Low normalized T-cell clonal expansion also characterized some of the nonresponders.

Using immunoSEQ multiplex PCR, the repertoire was profiled, and TCRdb retains in-frame clones only, with some absent. The profile shows fewer than 50,000 clones, around 90% of them singletons. In the case of this clone: Its antigen remains unknown.

This TCR came from an adult with an advanced solid tumor such as melanoma, head and neck, liver or kidney cancer. This specimen consisted of CD4+ or CD8+ T cells sorted from blood, obtained in a trial of the OX40 agonist ivuxolimab.

The CDR3 DNA is TGTGCCAGCAGCCCCCGGATTAGCGGGAGTCTGAATGAGCAGTTCTTC. Translation: CASSPRISGSLNEQFF. This rearrangement joins TRBV11-3 to TRBJ2-1; 9 bases line up with TRBD2. The CDR3 contains 16 residues. The V gene end was trimmed by 5 bases and the J gene end by 7 bases; junction bases not matched to a gene: 12. Germline-derived CDR1 and CDR2 are SGHNT and YENEEA.